This is a list of T cell receptor beta chains from one sample in a study of radiation and T cells in renal cell carcinoma. Clones were sequenced by immunoSEQ multiplex PCR, and TCRdb holds only the in-frame ones, with some missing. There are more than 75,000 clones in the sample; 80% to 90% occur only once, and 20% to 25% lies in the top ten. The specimen comprised blood, sampled from a patient whose treatment included radiotherapy and nephrectomy. Receptor source: a woman aged 45-65 years with renal cell carcinoma. Both conserved end residues are part of each CDR3. The D gene is left open where the match is weak. Size values are once, few and many counts, or a class for expanded clones, and some rows have none.

j_call: TRBJ2-1
clone_size: -
d_call: TRBD1
v_call: TRBV4-3
cdr3_aa: CASSQETGGTYNEQFF
cdr3_nt: TGCGCCAGCAGCCAAGAAACAGGGGGCACCTACAATGAGCAGTTCTTC

j_call: TRBJ1-2
clone_size: -
d_call: -
v_call: TRBV28
cdr3_aa: CASSPPQGRAYYGYTF
cdr3_nt: TGTGCCAGCAGTCCCCCTCAGGGTCGGGCCTACTATGGCTACACCTTC

j_call: TRBJ2-5
clone_size: -
d_call: TRBD2
v_call: TRBV5-8
cdr3_aa: CASSLGGGAGETQYF
cdr3_nt: TGTGCCAGCAGCTTGGGCGGGGGGGCCGGAGAGACCCAGTACTTC

j_call: TRBJ2-5
clone_size: once
d_call: -
v_call: TRBV7-2
cdr3_aa: CASSPGSGVETQYF
cdr3_nt: TGTGCCAGCAGCCCAGGATCGGGGGTAGAGACCCAGTACTTC

j_call: TRBJ2-3
clone_size: once
d_call: -
v_call: TRBV5-4
cdr3_aa: CASSRGLNTDTQYF
cdr3_nt: TGTGCCAGCAGCCGGGGCCTTAACACAGATACGCAGTATTTT

j_call: TRBJ2-3
clone_size: -
d_call: -
v_call: TRBV7-2
cdr3_aa: CASSFAGATDTQYF
cdr3_nt: TGTGCCAGCAGCTTTGCGGGGGCCACAGATACGCAGTATTTT

j_call: TRBJ1-5
clone_size: -
d_call: -
v_call: TRBV6-5
cdr3_aa: CASSLGRGPHQPQHF
cdr3_nt: TGTGCCAGCAGTTTAGGCAGGGGCCCTCATCAGCCCCAGCATTTT

j_call: TRBJ2-7
clone_size: -
d_call: -
v_call: TRBV5-1
cdr3_aa: CASSAGTSGEQYF
cdr3_nt: TGCGCCAGCAGCGCCGGGACCTCTGGCGAGCAGTACTTC

j_call: TRBJ2-7
clone_size: -
d_call: TRBD2
v_call: TRBV7-8
cdr3_aa: CASVGQTRKASGRWYEQYF
cdr3_nt: TGTGCCAGCGTGGGGCAAACCCGAAAAGCTAGCGGGAGATGGTACGAGCAGTACTTC

j_call: TRBJ1-2
clone_size: -
d_call: TRBD1
v_call: TRBV28
cdr3_aa: CASSAISTGGNGYTF
cdr3_nt: TGTGCCAGCAGTGCCATCTCGACAGGGGGCAACGGCTACACCTTC

j_call: TRBJ1-4
clone_size: few
d_call: -
v_call: TRBV7-9
cdr3_aa: CASSPGSPNEKLFF
cdr3_nt: TGTGCCAGCAGTCCAGGGAGCCCTAATGAAAAACTGTTTTTT

j_call: TRBJ2-7
clone_size: -
d_call: TRBD1
v_call: TRBV28
cdr3_aa: CASSSGQGGEQYF
cdr3_nt: TGTGCCAGCAGTTCGGGACAGGGTGGCGAGCAGTACTTC

j_call: TRBJ1-4
clone_size: -
d_call: TRBD1
v_call: TRBV5-6
cdr3_aa: CASSETRGQRKLFF
cdr3_nt: TGTGCCAGCAGCGAAACCAGGGGGCAGCGAAAACTGTTTTTT

j_call: TRBJ1-3
clone_size: -
d_call: -
v_call: TRBV19
cdr3_aa: CASSSSGENGNTIYF
cdr3_nt: TGTGCCAGTAGTTCGTCCGGAGAGAATGGAAACACCATATATTTT

j_call: TRBJ1-2
clone_size: -
d_call: -
v_call: TRBV5-1
cdr3_aa: CASSLTGEYYGYTF
cdr3_nt: TGCGCCAGCAGCTTGACCGGGGAATACTATGGCTACACCTTC

j_call: TRBJ2-6
clone_size: -
d_call: -
v_call: TRBV5-1
cdr3_aa: CASSLGGLSGANVLTF
cdr3_nt: TGCGCCAGCAGCTTAGGGGGGCTCTCTGGGGCCAACGTCCTGACTTTC

j_call: TRBJ2-1
clone_size: -
d_call: -
v_call: TRBV6-6
cdr3_aa: CASSLGGAHNEQFF
cdr3_nt: TGTGCCAGCAGTTTAGGCGGGGCCCACAATGAGCAGTTCTTC

j_call: TRBJ2-7
clone_size: -
d_call: -
v_call: TRBV11-2
cdr3_aa: CASSPADKGYEQYF
cdr3_nt: TGTGCCAGCAGCCCCGCGGATAAGGGCTACGAGCAGTACTTC

j_call: TRBJ2-2
clone_size: -
d_call: -
v_call: TRBV4-3
cdr3_aa: CASSQAPGAQDTGELFF
cdr3_nt: TGCGCCAGCAGCCAAGCGCCGGGGGCGCAGGACACCGGGGAGCTGTTTTTT

j_call: TRBJ2-7
clone_size: -
d_call: TRBD1
v_call: TRBV11-2
cdr3_aa: CASSLSNTGDEQYF
cdr3_nt: TGTGCCAGCAGCTTATCCAACACAGGGGACGAGCAGTACTTC

j_call: TRBJ2-7
clone_size: once
d_call: TRBD1
v_call: TRBV28
cdr3_aa: CASSSRTGYNEQYF
cdr3_nt: TGTGCCAGCAGTTCCCGGACAGGGTACAACGAGCAGTACTTC

j_call: TRBJ2-6
clone_size: -
d_call: -
v_call: TRBV2
cdr3_aa: CASRTDTPNGANVLTF
cdr3_nt: TGTGCCAGCAGAACGGACACCCCGAATGGGGCCAACGTCCTGACTTTC

j_call: TRBJ2-3
clone_size: once
d_call: TRBD1
v_call: TRBV7-2
cdr3_aa: CASSLVRGTGITDTQYF
cdr3_nt: TGTGCCAGCAGCTTAGTCAGAGGGACAGGGATAACAGATACGCAGTATTTT

j_call: TRBJ2-7
clone_size: -
d_call: -
v_call: TRBV27
cdr3_aa: CASSDTGSYEQYF
cdr3_nt: TGTGCCAGCAGTGATACAGGCTCCTACGAGCAGTACTTC

j_call: TRBJ1-1
clone_size: -
d_call: -
v_call: TRBV28
cdr3_aa: CASISWGMASTEAFF
cdr3_nt: TGTGCCAGCATCAGTTGGGGAATGGCGAGCACTGAAGCTTTCTTT

j_call: TRBJ2-1
clone_size: -
d_call: TRBD1
v_call: TRBV6-1
cdr3_aa: CASSRNTGVRDEQFF
cdr3_nt: TGTGCCAGCAGTCGAAACACAGGGGTTAGGGATGAGCAGTTCTTC

j_call: TRBJ1-6
clone_size: few
d_call: TRBD1
v_call: TRBV6-5
cdr3_aa: CASSYSRQGNSPLHF
cdr3_nt: TGTGCCAGCAGTTACTCGAGACAGGGAAATTCACCCCTCCACTTT

j_call: TRBJ2-3
clone_size: -
d_call: TRBD2
v_call: TRBV4-3
cdr3_aa: CASSQVAGNEHTQYF
cdr3_nt: TGCGCCAGCAGCCAAGTAGCGGGGAACGAGCATACGCAGTATTTT

j_call: TRBJ2-1
clone_size: -
d_call: -
v_call: TRBV4-3
cdr3_aa: CASSQDGAGWNEQFF
cdr3_nt: TGCGCCAGCAGCCAAGATGGCGCAGGGTGGAATGAGCAGTTCTTC

j_call: TRBJ2-2
clone_size: -
d_call: -
v_call: TRBV5-1
cdr3_aa: CASSLQPLGSTGELFF
cdr3_nt: TGCGCCAGCAGCTTGCAACCATTGGGGTCCACCGGGGAGCTGTTTTTT

j_call: TRBJ1-6
clone_size: -
d_call: TRBD1
v_call: TRBV2
cdr3_aa: CASSPQGTNNSPLHF
cdr3_nt: TGTGCCAGCAGTCCACAGGGGACGAATAATTCACCCCTCCACTTT

j_call: TRBJ2-2
clone_size: -
d_call: -
v_call: TRBV13
cdr3_aa: CASSLSGGSVTGELFF
cdr3_nt: TGTGCCAGCAGCTTGTCAGGGGGGTCAGTGACCGGGGAGCTGTTTTTT

j_call: TRBJ2-1
clone_size: -
d_call: -
v_call: TRBV11-3
cdr3_aa: CASSSRKGSYNEQFF
cdr3_nt: TGTGCCAGCAGCTCCAGAAAAGGGTCCTACAATGAGCAGTTCTTC

j_call: TRBJ2-1
clone_size: -
d_call: TRBD1
v_call: TRBV27
cdr3_aa: CATQMDRAPYNEQFF
cdr3_nt: TGTGCCACCCAAATGGACAGGGCCCCCTACAATGAGCAGTTCTTC

j_call: TRBJ1-5
clone_size: -
d_call: -
v_call: TRBV6-5
cdr3_aa: CASRARGVGSQPQHF
cdr3_nt: TGTGCCAGCAGGGCAAGGGGGGTCGGGAGTCAGCCCCAGCATTTT

j_call: TRBJ2-2
clone_size: -
d_call: -
v_call: TRBV2
cdr3_aa: CASSVIDTGELFF
cdr3_nt: TGTGCCAGCAGTGTTATAGACACCGGGGAGCTGTTTTTT